This T cell receptor beta chain is from a study of cytomegalovirus exposure and HLA in healthy donors. Study-level points and caveats: Later analysis suggested most CMV-associated TCR beta chains were HLA-restricted. TCR beta chain V- and J-gene trimming was linked, in a later analysis, to a missense variant in DCLRE1C.

The PCR used 60 Vbeta and 13 Jbeta primers. Clones were sequenced by immunoSEQ multiplex PCR, and TCRdb holds only the in-frame ones, with some missing. The sample shows 100,000 to 130,000 clones, approximately 76% of them seen only once. CDR1 is MDHEN and CDR2 is SYDVKM in the germline V gene. V was pared by 4 bases and J by 2 bases, with 9 bases between. The CDR3 has 15 amino acids. A remark on this clone: Its antigen is currently unknown.

The source material was PBMCs. The sequence was obtained from a man aged 18-30 years in good health and CMV-seronegative. This chain links TRBV28 with TRBJ1-6; no firm D call. This chain's CDR3 is CASSSPVAYNSPLHF. The CDR3 DNA reads TGTGCCAGCAGTTCCCCGGTGGCCTATAATTCACCCCTCCACTTT.